Detailed here is one TCR beta chain. This record belongs to a study of CD8 T cells in Susac syndrome. RNA amounts of roughly 0.5 to 1 ug underwent reverse transcription with random hexamers. TCRdb used MiXCR to reprocess the immunoSEQ multiplex PCR reads, holding one entry per CDR3 protein. The sample contains 84,000 or so distinct CDR3 sequences, 94% of which appear only once. Negative isolation was used for CD8+ and CD4+ T cells and FACS enrichment for TEMRA cells. Sequenced sample: CD8+ T cells from PBMCs. This TCR derives from a human donor with Susac syndrome.

This CDR3 reads CATSSDKREYYEQYF. The CDR3 DNA is TGTGCCACCAGCAGTGACAAGCGGGAGTACTACGAGCAGTACTTC. This chain joins TRBV15 and TRBJ2-7, with 8 bases lining up with TRBD2. Trimming at V came to 3 bases and at J to 3 bases, leaving 7 bases not matched to a gene. This CDR3 has 15 amino acids. Germline values: CDR1 LNHNV, CDR2 YYDKDF (reference sequence). The complete variable domain, with remaining parts taken from reference TRBV15 and TRBJ2-7, reads DAMVIQNPRYQVTQFGKPVTLSCSQTLNHNVMYWYQQKSSQAPKLLFHYYDKDFNNEADTPDNFQSRRPNTSFCFLDIRSPGLGDTAMYLCATSSDKREYYEQYFGPGTRLTVT.